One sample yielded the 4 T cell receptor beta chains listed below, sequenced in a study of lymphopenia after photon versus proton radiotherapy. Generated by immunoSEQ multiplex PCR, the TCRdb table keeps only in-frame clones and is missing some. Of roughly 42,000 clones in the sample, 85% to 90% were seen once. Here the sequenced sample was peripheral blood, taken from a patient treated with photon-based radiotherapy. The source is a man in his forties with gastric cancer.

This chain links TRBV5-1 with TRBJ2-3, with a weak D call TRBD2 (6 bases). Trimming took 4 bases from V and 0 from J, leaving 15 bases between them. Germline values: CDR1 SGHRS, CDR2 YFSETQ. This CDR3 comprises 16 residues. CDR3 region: CASSPGAGQSTDTQYF. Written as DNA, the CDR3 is TGCGCCAGCAGCCCGGGAGCAGGGCAAAGCACAGATACGCAGTATTTT.

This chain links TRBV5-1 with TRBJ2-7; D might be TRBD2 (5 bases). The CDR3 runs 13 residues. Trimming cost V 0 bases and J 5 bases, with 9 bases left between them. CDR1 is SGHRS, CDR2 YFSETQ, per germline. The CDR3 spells CASSLAPGDEQYF. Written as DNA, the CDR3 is TGCGCCAGCAGCTTGGCCCCCGGGGACGAGCAGTACTTC.

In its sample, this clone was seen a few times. The CDR3 bases are TGTGCCAGCAGGACGGGGAATTCACCCCTCCACTTT. It encodes CASRTGNSPLHF. V usage is TRBV25-1 and J usage is TRBJ1-6; D uncertain. The germline gives CDR1 MGHDK, CDR2 SYGVNS. CDR3 size: 12 residues. Trimming took off 6 bases at V and 7 bases at J, with 7 bases between the two ends. Variable domain in full (rest from reference TRBV25-1 and TRBJ1-6): EADIYQTPRYLVIGTGKKITLECSQTMGHDKMYWYQQDPGMELHLIHYSYGVNSTEKGDLSSESTVSRIRTEHFPLTLESARPSHTSQYLCASRTGNSPLHFGNGTRLTVT.

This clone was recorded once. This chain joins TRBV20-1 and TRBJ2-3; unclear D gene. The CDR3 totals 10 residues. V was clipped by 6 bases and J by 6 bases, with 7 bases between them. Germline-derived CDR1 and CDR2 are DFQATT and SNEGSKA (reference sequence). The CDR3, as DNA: TGCAGTGCCCCCGTGGATACGCAGTATTTT. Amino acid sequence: CSAPVDTQYF.